This T cell receptor (beta chain) was identified in a study of blood T cell repertoires in COVID-19. Study overall: Sources were T cells, B-cell-depleted T cells, or PBMCs; the material itself was cDNA or gDNA.

This CDR3 comprises 13 residues. Germline V gives CDR1 MNHEY, CDR2 SVGAGI. Trimming removed 6 bases from V and 9 bases from J, with 15 bases in between. In assigning cohorts, the study relied on participant-reported clinical history. Each recovered donor of Cohort 3 presented with two negative PCRs, clearance, or symptom resolution. In the authors' workflow: Nucleated cell number was recorded as an estimate derived from reference gene primer amplification. Profiled with immunoSEQ multiplex PCR; TCRdb holds only in-frame clones, not every one. V and J calls and clone size are copied from that table; D and trimming were computed from the DNA. In the table there are 190,000 or so clones, around 85% of which are singletons.

This chain uses TRBV6-5 with TRBJ1-5, with D perhaps TRBD1 (5 bases). The material sequenced was PBMCs or T cells enriched from blood (not recorded which). The clonotype comes from a man aged 40-49 years who had recovered from COVID-19. CDR3 sequence (DNA): TGTGCCAGCAGCCGCACTAAGCAGGGGCCCCAGCATTTT. Translation gives CASSRTKQGPQHF.